This T cell receptor (beta chain) derives from a study of blood T cell repertoires in COVID-19. Background on the study: Samples came from the United States, Italy and Spain, spanning acute and convalescent COVID-19.

The V gene's germline CDR1 is SGHDN and CDR2 FVKESK. The junction had 1 base not matched to a gene; V was cut back by 6 bases and J by 7 bases. The length of the CDR3 is 13 residues. In the authors' methods: Estimated nucleated cell counts came from reference gene primer amplification. Sequencing was performed with immunoSEQ multiplex PCR; in TCRdb, only in-frame clones are kept and a portion is missing. V, J and clone size are those of that table, while D and trimming were read from the DNA. This sample has 150,000 to 250,000 clones, with roughly 83% found just once. The sequencing sample was made of peripheral blood. The rearrangement links TRBV14 to TRBJ1-5, with 12 bases fitting TRBD1. The clonotype comes from a woman aged 40 to 49 with COVID-19, enrolled during active disease. The CDR3 DNA reads TGTGCCAGCAGTGGGACAGGGGGCCAGCCCCAGCATTTT. It codes for CASSGTGGQPQHF.